This T cell receptor beta chain was sequenced for a study of blood T cells in healthy people across ages. Primed by a sample-barcoded 5' primer and a J-beta primer mix, a second PCR proceeded for about 7 to 11 cycles. Each single sample gave us at least 3 million CDR3-containing paired-end reads. MiXCR was run by TCRdb on the 5' RACE reads, yielding one entry per CDR3 protein. The sample includes about 720,000 distinct CDR3 sequences, 20% to 30% of them seen just once. The sample holds a few counts of this clonotype. As yet, its antigen is unknown. Regarding the study as a whole: Strong correlation was found linking TCR beta diversity to naive T cell percentage.

The CDR3 runs 16 residues. The germline gives CDR1 LGHNA, CDR2 YSLEER. With V trimmed by 1 base and J by 10 bases, 8 bases remained unmatched. The same sample was also studied in work on T cells of mothers and their children. From that study: Nobody spotted any persistent microchimeric T cell clones.

Sequenced: blood. The receptor was derived from a boy between 10 and 17 years old in good health. The chain joins TRBV4-3 to TRBJ2-1, with 12 bases aligning to TRBD2. CDR3 protein: CASSQASGGAGLEQFF. The CDR3 DNA sequence: TGCGCCAGCAGCCAAGCTAGCGGGGGGGCCGGGTTGGAGCAGTTCTTC.